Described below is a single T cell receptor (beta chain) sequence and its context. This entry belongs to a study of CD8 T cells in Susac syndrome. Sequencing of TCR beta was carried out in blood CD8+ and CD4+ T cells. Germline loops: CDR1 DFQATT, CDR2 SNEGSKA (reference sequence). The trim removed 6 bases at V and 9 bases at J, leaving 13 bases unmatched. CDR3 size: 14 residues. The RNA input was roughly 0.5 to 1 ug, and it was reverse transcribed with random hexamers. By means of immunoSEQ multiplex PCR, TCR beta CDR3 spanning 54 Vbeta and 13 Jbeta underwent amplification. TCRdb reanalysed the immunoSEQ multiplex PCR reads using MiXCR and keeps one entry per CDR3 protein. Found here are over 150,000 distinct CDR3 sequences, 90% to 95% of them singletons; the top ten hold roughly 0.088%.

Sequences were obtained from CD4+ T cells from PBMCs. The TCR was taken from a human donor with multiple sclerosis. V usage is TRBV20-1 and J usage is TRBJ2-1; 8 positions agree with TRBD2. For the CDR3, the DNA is TGCAGTGCAAAACTAGCGGTCGGGGTGTTTGAGCAGTTCTTC. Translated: CSAKLAVGVFEQFF.